This T cell receptor (beta chain) was identified during a study of blood T cell repertoires in COVID-19 (dated by TCRdb to the early 2020s). In terms of the full investigation: The collaborator samples originated in the United States, Italy and Spain and spanned the acute and convalescent phases of COVID-19. The prospective study material was composed of cDNA or gDNA derived from T cells, B-cell-depleted T cells, or PBMCs. The dataset comprised deeply sampled blood TCRbeta repertoires from subjects exposed to, actively infected with, or recovered from COVID-19. The repertoires were released in a freely available public database intended as a resource for research on the immune response to SARS-CoV-2. The samples were drawn from two sources: the first 160 participants of the ongoing ImmuneRACE study, and 1,000 to 1,500 subjects contributed by 6 global collaborators. Sample metadata almost always included a de-identified subject ID, COVID-19 status, age in years and sex. Where available, HLA class I and class II types were taken from metadata supplied by the sample provider and were not determined by assay-based typing.

V is cut back by 6 bases and J by 4 bases, with 5 bases in the junction unmatched. The CDR3 measures 13 amino acids from cysteine to phenylalanine. The DNA shown is the 39-base CDR3, in frame from base 1. CDR1 and CDR2 were assigned from the germline V gene (reference sequence) as GTSNPN and SVGIG. Participants in the prospective study were aged about 18 to 95 years, lived in about two dozen United States geographic areas, and enrolled through a virtual design. Cohort assignment in the prospective study relied on participant-reported clinical history from a screening survey and a study questionnaire. In the prospective study, mobile phlebotomists collected whole blood, serum and a nasopharyngeal or oropharyngeal swab from each participant. Participants in the prospective study had the option to provide additional blood draws and questionnaires over a 2-month period. Before DNA extraction, blood samples from the prospective study were shipped at room temperature or frozen.

General conclusions and limits of the study: Clinical and demographic metadata were provided uncurated, with the amount varying by source and participant.

The immunoSEQ Assay, a bias-controlled multiplex PCR, was used to amplify TCRbeta CDR3 regions from genomic DNA. In the authors' own workflow: Within the assay, amplification of reference gene primers was used to estimate how many nucleated cells each sample contained. To quantify the absolute abundance of each unique TCRbeta CDR3 rearrangement, sequence reads were collapsed and filtered. For each sample, productive Simpson clonality was calculated as the square root of Simpson's diversity index across productive rearrangements. TCRdb holds this immuneACCESS table with in-frame rearrangements only. Some clones are missing; in checked studies, unresolved V genes explain under half, and the rest has no known cause. Clonal size and the V and J genes are those of that table, whereas D and trimming came from the DNA. This sample has about 260,000 clones in its table, and approximately 79% of those were observed once. The ten largest clones represent roughly 4% of the sample.

Comments on this clone: No cognate antigen has been identified for it. No per-base quality is available; no much larger clone lies one base away.

The source material was PBMCs or T cells enriched from blood (not recorded which). The V and J segments used are TRBV30 and TRBJ1-4; 7 junctional bases match TRBD1. This receptor was taken from a man in his thirties or forties with acute COVID-19. The CDR3 protein sequence reads: CACLGQFNEKLFF. The bases read TGTGCCTGTCTGGGACAGTTTAATGAAAAACTGTTTTTT.